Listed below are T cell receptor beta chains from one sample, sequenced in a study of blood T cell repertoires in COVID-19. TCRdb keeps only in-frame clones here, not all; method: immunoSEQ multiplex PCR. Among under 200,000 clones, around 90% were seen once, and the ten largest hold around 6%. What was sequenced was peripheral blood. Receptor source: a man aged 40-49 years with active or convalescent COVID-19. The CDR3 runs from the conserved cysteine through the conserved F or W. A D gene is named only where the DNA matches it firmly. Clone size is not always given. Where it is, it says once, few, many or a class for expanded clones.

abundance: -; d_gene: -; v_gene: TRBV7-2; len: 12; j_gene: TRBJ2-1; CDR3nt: TGTGCCAGCAGCTTAGCTAGGGGGTTTGGGTTCTTC; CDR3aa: CASSLARGFGFF
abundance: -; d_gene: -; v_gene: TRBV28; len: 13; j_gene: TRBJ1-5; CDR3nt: TGTGCCAGCAAGCGGACCAGCAATCAGCCCCAGCATTTT; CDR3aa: CASKRTSNQPQHF
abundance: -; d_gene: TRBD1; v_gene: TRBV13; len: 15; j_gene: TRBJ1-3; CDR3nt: TGTGCCAGCAGCCCAACCGACAGGGTCGGAAACACCATATATTTT; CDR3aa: CASSPTDRVGNTIYF
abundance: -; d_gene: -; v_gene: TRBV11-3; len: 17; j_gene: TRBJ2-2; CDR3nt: TGTGCCAGCAGCTTAGGAGCCTGGACAACGAATACCGGGGAGCTGTTTTTT; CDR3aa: CASSLGAWTTNTGELFF
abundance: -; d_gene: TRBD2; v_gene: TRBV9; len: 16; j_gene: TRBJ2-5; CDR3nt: TGTGCCAGCAGCACCCGGACTAGCGGGAGTCGGGAGACCCAGTACTTC; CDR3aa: CASSTRTSGSRETQYF
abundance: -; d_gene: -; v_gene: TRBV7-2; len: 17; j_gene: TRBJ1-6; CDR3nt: TGTGCCAGCAGCCAAGCGATAGGGAGCTCCTATAATTCACCCCTCCACTTT; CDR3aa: CASSQAIGSSYNSPLHF
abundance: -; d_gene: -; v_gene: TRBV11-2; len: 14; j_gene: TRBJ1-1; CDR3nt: TGTGCCAGCAGCTTAGGAACGGGGAGCACTGAAGCTTTCTTT; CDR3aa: CASSLGTGSTEAFF
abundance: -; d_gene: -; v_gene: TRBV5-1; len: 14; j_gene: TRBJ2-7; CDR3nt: TGCGCCAGCAGCTTCAGCAAACCCGGGGACGAGCAGTACTTC; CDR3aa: CASSFSKPGDEQYF
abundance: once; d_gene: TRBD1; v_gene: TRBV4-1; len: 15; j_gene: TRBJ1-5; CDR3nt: TGCGCCAGCAGCCAAGAACCGACAGGGACCCAGCCCCAGCATTTT; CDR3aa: CASSQEPTGTQPQHF
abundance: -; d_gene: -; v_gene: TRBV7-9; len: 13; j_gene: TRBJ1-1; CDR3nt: TGTGCCAGCAGCTTAAAAGGGGTCACTGAAGCTTTCTTT; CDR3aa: CASSLKGVTEAFF
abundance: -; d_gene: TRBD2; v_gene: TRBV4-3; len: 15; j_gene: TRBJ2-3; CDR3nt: TGCGCCAGCAGCCAAACCCTCAGCGGGGCGGGGACGCAGTATTTT; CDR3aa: CASSQTLSGAGTQYF
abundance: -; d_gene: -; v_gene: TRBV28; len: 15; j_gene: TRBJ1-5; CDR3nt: TGTGCCAGCACCACCCGGGGCCAGGGGAATCAGCCCCAGCATTTT; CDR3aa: CASTTRGQGNQPQHF
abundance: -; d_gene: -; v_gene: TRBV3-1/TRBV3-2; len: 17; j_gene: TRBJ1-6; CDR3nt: TGTGCCAGCAGCCGAGAGGGACTTAACCCGGCCAATTCACCCCTCCACTTT; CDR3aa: CASSREGLNPANSPLHF
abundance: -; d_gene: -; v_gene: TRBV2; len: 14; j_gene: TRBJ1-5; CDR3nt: TGTGCCAGCTGCGCGCAGGGCGGCAATCAGCCCCAGCATTTT; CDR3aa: CASCAQGGNQPQHF
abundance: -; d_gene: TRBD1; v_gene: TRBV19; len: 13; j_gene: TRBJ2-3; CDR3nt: TGTGCCAGTAGCGACAGGGGAACAGATACGCAGTATTTT; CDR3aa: CASSDRGTDTQYF
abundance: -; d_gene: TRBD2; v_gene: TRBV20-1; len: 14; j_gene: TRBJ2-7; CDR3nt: TGCAGTGCTAGTGGGACTAGCGGGAAAAACGAGCAGTACTTC; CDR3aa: CSASGTSGKNEQYF
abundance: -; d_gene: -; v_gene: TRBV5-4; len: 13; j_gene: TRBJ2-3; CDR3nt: TGTGCCAGCAGCTTAAACCCCCAAGAAAGCCAATATTTT; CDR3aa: CASSLNPQESQYF
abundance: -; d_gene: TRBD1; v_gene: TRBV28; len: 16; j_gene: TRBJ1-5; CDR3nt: TGTGCCAGCAGCTCGGTGGGACAGCGAGGCAATCAGCCCCAGCATTTT; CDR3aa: CASSSVGQRGNQPQHF
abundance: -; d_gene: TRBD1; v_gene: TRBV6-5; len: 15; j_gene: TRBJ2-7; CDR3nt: TGTGCCAGCAGTAGACCGGGACAGGGTCGGTACGAGCAGTACTTC; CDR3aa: CASSRPGQGRYEQYF
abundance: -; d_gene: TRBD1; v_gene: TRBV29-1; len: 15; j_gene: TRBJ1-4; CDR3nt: TGCAGCGCCGGGGACCGGCAGGGGGCCCGTGAAAAACTGTTTTTT; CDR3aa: CSAGDRQGAREKLFF
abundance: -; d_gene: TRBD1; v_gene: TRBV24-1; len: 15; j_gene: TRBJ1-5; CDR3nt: TGTGCCACCAGTAAAGGACAGGGGGTCAATCAGCCCCAGCATTTT; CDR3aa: CATSKGQGVNQPQHF
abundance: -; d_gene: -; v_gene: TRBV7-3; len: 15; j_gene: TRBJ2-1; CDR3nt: TGTGCCAGCAGCTTGGACTCGGGTTTTGGAAATGAGCAGTTCTTC; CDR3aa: CASSLDSGFGNEQFF
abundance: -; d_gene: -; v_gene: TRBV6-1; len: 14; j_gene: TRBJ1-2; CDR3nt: TGTGCCAGCAGTCGCCCGCCGGTGATCTATGGCTACACCTTC; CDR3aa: CASSRPPVIYGYTF
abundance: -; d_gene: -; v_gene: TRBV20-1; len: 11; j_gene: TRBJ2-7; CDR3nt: TGCAGTGTCCCCCTAGCGTACGAGCAGTACTTC; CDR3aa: CSVPLAYEQYF
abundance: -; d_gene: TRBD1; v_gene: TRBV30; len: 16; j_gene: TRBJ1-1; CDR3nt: TGTGCCTGCCAAAACAGGACCGGACAGGGGAGAACTGAAGCTTTCTTT; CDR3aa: CACQNRTGQGRTEAFF
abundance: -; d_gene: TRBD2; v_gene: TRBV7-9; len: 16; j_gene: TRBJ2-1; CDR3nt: TGTGCCAGCAGCTCGTATAGCGGGGTAACCTACAATGAGCAGTTCTTC; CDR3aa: CASSSYSGVTYNEQFF
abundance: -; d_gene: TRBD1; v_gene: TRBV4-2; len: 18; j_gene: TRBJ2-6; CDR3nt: TGTGCCAGCAGCCAAGATCCAACAGGGGGATTGGTGGCCAACGTCCTGACTTTC; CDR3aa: CASSQDPTGGLVANVLTF
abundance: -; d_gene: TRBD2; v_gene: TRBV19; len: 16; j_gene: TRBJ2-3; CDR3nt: TGTGCCAGTAGAAGGACTAGCGGGAGTATCACAGATACGCAGTATTTT; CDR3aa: CASRRTSGSITDTQYF
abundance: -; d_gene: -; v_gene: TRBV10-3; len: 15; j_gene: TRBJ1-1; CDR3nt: TGTGCCATCAGTGTGGCAGGCCTTATGAACACTGAAGCTTTCTTT; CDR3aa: CAISVAGLMNTEAFF
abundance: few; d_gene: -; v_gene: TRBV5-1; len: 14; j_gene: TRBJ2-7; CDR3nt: TGCGCCAGCAGCACCACCGGACAGACCTACGAGCAGTACTTC; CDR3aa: CASSTTGQTYEQYF
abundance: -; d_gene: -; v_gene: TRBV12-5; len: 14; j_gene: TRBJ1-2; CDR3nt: TGTGCTAGTGGTTTCCGGACAGAGGTCTATGGCTACACCTTC; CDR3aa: CASGFRTEVYGYTF
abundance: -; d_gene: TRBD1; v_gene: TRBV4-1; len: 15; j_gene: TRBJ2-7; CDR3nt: TGCGCCAGCAGCCCAAAATCGGACAGGGCGGGCGAGCAGTACTTC; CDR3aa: CASSPKSDRAGEQYF
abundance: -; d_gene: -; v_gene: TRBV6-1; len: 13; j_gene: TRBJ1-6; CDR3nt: TGTGCCAGCAGTGAAACGGGAAATTCACCCCTCCACTTT; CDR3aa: CASSETGNSPLHF
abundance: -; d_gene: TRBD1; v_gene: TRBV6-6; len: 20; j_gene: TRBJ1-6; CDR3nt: TGTGCCAGCAGTCAGACGGGACAGGGGAGCCGAAGGACCTATAATTCACCCCTCCACTTT; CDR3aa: CASSQTGQGSRRTYNSPLHF
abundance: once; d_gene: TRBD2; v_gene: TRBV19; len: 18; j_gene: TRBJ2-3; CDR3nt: TGTGCCAGTAGTATGATCCGAGCGGGGGTTACTAGCACAGATACGCAGTATTTT; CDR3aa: CASSMIRAGVTSTDTQYF
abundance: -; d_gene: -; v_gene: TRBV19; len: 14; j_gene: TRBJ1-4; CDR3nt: TGTGCCAGTACCAAGACCAGGACTAATGAAAAACTGTTTTTT; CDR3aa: CASTKTRTNEKLFF
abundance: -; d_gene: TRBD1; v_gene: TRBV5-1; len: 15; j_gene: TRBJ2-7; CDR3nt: TGCGCCAGCGGGACAGCGGATAGATACTCCTACGAGCAGTACTTC; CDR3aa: CASGTADRYSYEQYF
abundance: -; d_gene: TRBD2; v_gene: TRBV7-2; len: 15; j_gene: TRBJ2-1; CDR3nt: TGTGCCAGCAGCTTAGCGGGGGGGGGTGCCAAGTCCGCGTTCTTC; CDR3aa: CASSLAGGGAKSAFF
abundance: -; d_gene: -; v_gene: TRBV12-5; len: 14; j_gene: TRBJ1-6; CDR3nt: TGTGCTAGTGCCGGACAAGAATATAATTCACCCCTCCACTTT; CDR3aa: CASAGQEYNSPLHF
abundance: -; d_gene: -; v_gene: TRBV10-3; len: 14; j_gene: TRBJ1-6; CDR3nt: TGTGCCATCAGTGAGAACGGTTTCGATTCACCCCTCCACTTT; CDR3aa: CAISENGFDSPLHF
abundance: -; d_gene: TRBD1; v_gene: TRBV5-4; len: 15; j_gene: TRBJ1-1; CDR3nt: TGTGCCAGCAGCCCGCGGACAGGGGGCGGCACTGAAGCTTTCTTT; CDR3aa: CASSPRTGGGTEAFF
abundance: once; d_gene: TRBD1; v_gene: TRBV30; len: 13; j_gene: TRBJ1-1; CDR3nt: TGTGCCTGGAAAGCGGCAGGGGGCTCTGAAGCTTTCTTT; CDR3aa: CAWKAAGGSEAFF
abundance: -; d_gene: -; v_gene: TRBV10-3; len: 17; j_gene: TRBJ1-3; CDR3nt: TGTGCCATCAGTGAAATCGGTAAGGGACTCCGTGGAAACACCATATATTTT; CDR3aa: CAISEIGKGLRGNTIYF
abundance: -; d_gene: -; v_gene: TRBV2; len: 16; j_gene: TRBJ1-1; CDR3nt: TGTGCCAGCAGTGAAAATACGGGGGGAGGTTACACTGAAGCTTTCTTT; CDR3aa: CASSENTGGGYTEAFF
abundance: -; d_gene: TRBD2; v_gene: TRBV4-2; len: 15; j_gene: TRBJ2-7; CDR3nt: TGTGCCAGCAGCCCAGGACTAGCGGGGGTCTACGAGCAGTACTTC; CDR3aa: CASSPGLAGVYEQYF
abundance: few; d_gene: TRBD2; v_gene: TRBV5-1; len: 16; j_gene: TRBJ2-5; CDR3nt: TGCGCCAGCAGCCCCGCTGGACTAGCGGGCATGGAGACCCAGTACTTC; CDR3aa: CASSPAGLAGMETQYF
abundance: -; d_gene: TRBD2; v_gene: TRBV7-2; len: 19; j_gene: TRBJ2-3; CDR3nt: TGTGCCAGCAGCTTAACAACCCGGGGACTAGCGGGGGGGTTGGATACGCAGTATTTT; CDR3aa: CASSLTTRGLAGGLDTQYF
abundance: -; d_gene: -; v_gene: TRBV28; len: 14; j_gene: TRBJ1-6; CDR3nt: TGTGCCACCCTTGGGGGGGCTTGGAATTCACCCCTCCACTTT; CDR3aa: CATLGGAWNSPLHF
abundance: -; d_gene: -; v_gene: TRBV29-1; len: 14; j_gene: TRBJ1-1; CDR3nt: TGCAGCTTCCTGGCGGCACGGTCTGAAACTGAAGCTTTCTTT; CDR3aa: CSFLAARSETEAFF
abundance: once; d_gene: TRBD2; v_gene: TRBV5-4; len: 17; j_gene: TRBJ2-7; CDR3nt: TGTGCCAGCAGCTTGGCCGGGGCTAGCGGGACGTACTACGAGCAGTACTTC; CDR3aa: CASSLAGASGTYYEQYF
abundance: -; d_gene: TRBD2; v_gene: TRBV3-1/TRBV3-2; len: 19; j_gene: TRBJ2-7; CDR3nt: TGTGCCAGCAGCCAAATCGATCTGCCCGGGACTAGCGAATTCTACGAGCAGTACTTC; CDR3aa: CASSQIDLPGTSEFYEQYF
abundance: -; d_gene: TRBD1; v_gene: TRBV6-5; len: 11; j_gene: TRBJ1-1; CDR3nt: TGTGCCTTGGACAGGTTAGCTGAAGCTTTCTTT; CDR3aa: CALDRLAEAFF
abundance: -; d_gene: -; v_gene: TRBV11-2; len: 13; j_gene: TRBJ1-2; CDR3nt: TGTGCCAGCAGCCCGCGGGGTAACTATGGCTACACCTTC; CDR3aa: CASSPRGNYGYTF
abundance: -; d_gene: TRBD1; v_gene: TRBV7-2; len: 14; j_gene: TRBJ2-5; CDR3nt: TGTGCCAGCAGCTTGGGCAGGGGGAGAGAGACCCAGTACTTC; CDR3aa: CASSLGRGRETQYF
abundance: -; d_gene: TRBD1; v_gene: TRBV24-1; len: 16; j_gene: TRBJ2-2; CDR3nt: TGTGCCACCAGTGACTCATGGGACAGGGATACCGGGGAGCTGTTTTTT; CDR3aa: CATSDSWDRDTGELFF